This T cell receptor beta chain appears in the sequencing data of a study of blood T cell repertoires in COVID-19. Turning to the study itself: Acute and convalescent COVID-19 specimens originated in the United States, Italy and Spain. PBMCs, B-cell-depleted T cells, or T cells provided the cDNA or gDNA that made up the material.

The CDR3 contains 12 residues. Per the germline V gene, CDR1 is SGDLS and CDR2 is YYNGEE. The V end lost 4 bases, the J end lost 3 bases, and 7 bases lay between the germline ends. Method: immunoSEQ multiplex PCR; TCRdb's copy keeps in-frame clones and lacks some. The sample contains 300,000 to 400,000 clones, more than 75% of which appear only once. The receptor was isolated from a young woman who had recovered from COVID-19. This chain uses TRBV9 with TRBJ1-1; D call uncertain. Material: peripheral blood. The CDR3 coding sequence is TGTGCCAGCAGCATGAGGGACACTGAAGCTTTCTTT. It specifies CASSMRDTEAFF.